These 23 T cell receptor beta chains were sequenced from one sample in a study of blood T cells in healthy people across ages. The second PCR ran about 6 to 12 cycles with a sample-barcoded 5' primer and J-beta primers. TCRdb re-called the 5' RACE reads through MiXCR, storing one row per CDR3 protein. The data hold 700,000 or so distinct CDR3 sequences, with approximately 40% observed a single time. The specimen sequenced was blood. The receptors here all came from a man aged 80 or over in good health.

This chain connects TRBV12-3 or TRBV12-4 to TRBJ2-1, with TRBD2 identical over 8 bases. CDR3 size: 15 residues. The junction had 9 bases not matched to a gene; V was cut back by 7 bases and J by 4 bases. The CDR3 sequence: CASTESGGTYNEQFF. For the CDR3, the DNA is TGTGCCAGCACCGAGTCGGGGGGGACTTACAATGAGCAGTTCTTC.

The chain carries TRBV7-9 and TRBJ2-1; D is unclear. Germline CDR1 is SEHNR and CDR2 is FQNEAQ (reference sequence). The CDR3 consists of 14 residues. V lost 8 bases, J lost 13 bases, and 24 bases lay in between. For the CDR3, the DNA is TGTGCCAGCTCCAGTCTGGTGGGGTCTCGGACCCAGTTCTTC. Translating it yields CASSSLVGSRTQFF. The full variable domain, its missing parts supplied by reference TRBV7-9 and TRBJ2-1, is DTGVSQNPRHKITKRGQNVTFRCDPISEHNRLYWYRQTLGQGPEFLTYFQNEAQLEKSRLLSDRFSAERPKGSFSTLEIQRTEQGDSAMYLCASSSLVGSRTQFFGPGTRLTVL.

This clonotype showed up just a few times. The chain carries TRBV20-1 and TRBJ2-3, with 9 bases that match TRBD2. Germline V gives CDR1 DFQATT, CDR2 SNEGSKA (reference sequence). The trim removed 7 bases at V and 2 bases at J, leaving 10 bases unmatched. This CDR3 contains 15 residues. CDR3 amino acids: CSVNPSGEFTDTQYF. CDR3 bases: TGCAGTGTCAACCCTAGCGGGGAGTTCACAGATACGCAGTATTTT.

CDR3 region: CATYRGASYEQYF. DNA for the CDR3: TGTGCCACCTACAGGGGAGCATCCTACGAGCAGTACTTC. This chain links TRBV28 with TRBJ2-7; 7 nucleotides line up with TRBD1. The CDR3 contains 13 residues. The J segment lost 1 base and the V segment lost 10 bases, leaving 7 bases of the junction unmatched. CDR1 is MDHEN, CDR2 SYDVKM, per germline.

In its sample, this clonotype was seen many times. CDR3 residues: CASSLEGGGEQYF. CDR3 in DNA: TGTGCCAGCAGCTTAGAAGGAGGAGGCGAGCAGTACTTC. The rearrangement links TRBV7-9 to TRBJ2-7; D may be TRBD2 (5 bases). Germline V gives CDR1 SEHNR, CDR2 FQNEAQ (reference sequence). The CDR3 is 13 amino acids. Trimming stripped 1 base from V and 6 bases from J, with 10 bases between.

This clonotype was seen a few times. This sequence joins TRBV20-1 and TRBJ1-5, with D unresolved. From germline, CDR1 is DFQATT and CDR2 SNEGSKA (reference sequence). Trimming took off 5 bases at V and 2 bases at J, with 13 bases between the two ends. The CDR3 is 14 amino acids. The CDR3 sequence is CSASDPQGNQPQHF. The CDR3, as DNA: TGCAGTGCTTCAGACCCCCAGGGCAATCAGCCCCAGCATTTT.

The J gene is TRBJ2-7, the V gene TRBV6-1, with D hard to call. Trimming stripped 1 base from V and 8 bases from J, with 15 bases between. Germline V gene data show CDR1 as MNHNS and CDR2 as SASEGT. This CDR3 has 14 residues. The CDR3 loop reads CASSEGRLLYKQYF. CDR3 nucleotides: TGTGCCAGCAGTGAAGGTAGACTGCTATACAAGCAGTACTTC.

This clonotype was seen at least ten times. This chain links TRBV20-1 with TRBJ1-2; D is unresolved. Germline CDR1 and CDR2: DFQATT and SNEGSKA (reference sequence). The CDR3 has 15 amino acids. Trimming took off 4 bases at V and 0 bases at J, with 15 bases between the two ends. CDR3 sequence: CSANPADQPNYGYTF. CDR3 coding DNA: TGCAGTGCTAACCCCGCCGACCAGCCTAACTATGGCTACACCTTC.

This clonotype turned up a few times. The junction differs from germline at one of its ends, possibly a read error. The chain couples TRBV6-2 or TRBV6-3 to TRBJ2-3, with D unresolved. CDR3 length equals 13 residues. In germline, CDR1 is MNHEY, CDR2 SVGEGT. The CDR3 loop reads CASTYGMADAQYF. As DNA, the CDR3 is TGTGCCAGCACCTATGGTATGGCAGATGCGCAGTATTTT.

This clonotype has more than one count but fewer than ten. CDR3 DNA sequence: TGCAGTGCTAGAGCTCGGGCGGGGGTCGAGCAGTACTTC. Residues: CSARARAGVEQYF. The V call is TRBV20-1, the J call TRBJ2-7; 7 bases line up with TRBD2. V dropped 1 base and J dropped 6; count of bases not matched to a gene: 6. From germline, CDR1 is DFQATT and CDR2 SNEGSKA (reference sequence). This CDR3 comprises 13 residues.

The chain employs TRBV20-1 and TRBJ2-5, with D perhaps matching TRBD1 or TRBD2 (5 bases each). V was cut by 1 base and J by 5 bases, with 23 bases left in between. Germline lookup yields CDR1 DFQATT and CDR2 SNEGSKA (reference sequence). This CDR3 is built from 17 residues. For the CDR3, the DNA is TGCAGTGCTAGAGTCGGAGGTCGTCGTTTTTCAGGGGAGACCCAGTACTTC. This gives the protein CSARVGGRRFSGETQYF.

The chain combines TRBV6-6 with TRBJ2-7; 7 positions match TRBD2. This CDR3 region has 15 residues. Germline V gives CDR1 MNHNY, CDR2 SVGAGI (reference sequence). J gave up 2 bases and V 5 bases, and 9 bases lay outside the gene matches. CDR3 in amino acids: CASSTGGGSTYEQYF. As DNA, the CDR3 is TGTGCCAGCAGTACAGGCGGGGGAAGTACCTACGAGCAGTACTTC.

This rearrangement joins TRBV7-2 to TRBJ2-3; D is possibly TRBD1 or TRBD2 (5 bases each). In germline, CDR1 is SGHTA, CDR2 FQGNSA. CDR3 length: 15 residues. V lost 1 base and J lost 7, with 15 bases in between. The CDR3 region has the DNA TGTGCCAGCAGCTTAGGGTCAGGGACGCCCAATACGCAGTATTTT. Translated: CASSLGSGTPNTQYF.

V usage is TRBV7-2 and J usage is TRBJ2-5; possible D gene TRBD2, 7 bases. The J call may be incorrect, as the DNA end agrees better with TRBJ2-7. The germline V gene has CDR1 SGHTA and CDR2 FQGNSA. CDR3 length: 15 residues. CDR3 residues: CASSPRGGPSGEQYF. CDR3 nucleotide sequence: TGTGCCAGCAGCCCTAGGGGGGGCCCTTCGGGCGAGCAGTACTTC.

V is TRBV5-5 and J is TRBJ2-3; no clear D gene. The CDR3 is 14 amino acids. Trimming cost V 6 bases and J 0 bases, with 11 bases left between them. Germline V gives CDR1 SGHKS, CDR2 YYEKEE (reference sequence). The CDR3 coding sequence is TGTGCCAGCAACCTACTGGGTAGCACAGATACGCAGTATTTT. This encodes CASNLLGSTDTQYF.

This clonotype was recorded a few times. The gene calls are TRBV5-1 and TRBJ2-7, with a weak D call TRBD2 (5 bases). The CDR3 has 14 amino acids. Looked up from germline, CDR1 is SGHRS and CDR2 is YFSETQ. The germline V and J ends were trimmed by 0 bases and 2 bases, with 9 bases remaining between them. The CDR3 loop reads CASSLAGDPYEQYF. The CDR3 nucleotides are TGCGCCAGCAGCTTGGCCGGGGATCCCTACGAGCAGTACTTC.

This sequence joins TRBV12-3 or TRBV12-4 and TRBJ2-5, with 10 nucleotides matching TRBD1. The CDR3 consists of 15 residues. J was trimmed by 1 base and V by 6 bases; bases with no gene match: 5. CDR3 coding DNA: TGTGCCAGCAGACCAAGACAGGGGGCCCAAGAGACCCAGTACTTC. The encoded protein is CASRPRQGAQETQYF.

This clonotype was counted ten times or more. The V gene is TRBV9, the J gene TRBJ2-1; D not certain. The CDR3 is made up of 12 amino acids. The V and J ends lost 0 bases and 3 bases respectively, with 1 base between them. Germline V CDR1 and CDR2: SGDLS, YYNGEE. The CDR3 is CASSVGYNEQFF. CDR3 nucleotide sequence: TGTGCCAGCAGCGTAGGCTACAATGAGCAGTTCTTC.

Concerning this clonotype itself: Just one base apart from a much larger clone, this may be a read error. The CDR3 DNA sequence: TGTGCCAGCAGCCTCACAGGGTTCACTGAAGCTTTCTTT. As protein: CASSLTGFTEAFF. The chain joins TRBV12-3 or TRBV12-4 to TRBJ1-1, with D maybe TRBD1 (6 bases). With 6 bases removed from V and 4 bases from J, the gap between germline ends came to 12 bases. This CDR3 comprises 13 residues.

This clonotype was seen ten or more times. This sequence joins TRBV7-9 and TRBJ2-5, with D possibly TRBD2 on 5 matching bases. Per the germline V gene, CDR1 is SEHNR and CDR2 is FQNEAQ (reference sequence). Trimming took off 6 bases at V and 5 bases at J, with 13 bases between the two ends. This CDR3 contains 13 residues. For the CDR3, the DNA is TGTGCCAGCAGTTTATCCGGGAAGGAGACCCAGTACTTC. Translating it yields CASSLSGKETQYF.

This chain links TRBV25-1 with TRBJ1-1; D perhaps matches TRBD1 (5 bases). V shed 0 bases and J shed 0 bases, with 17 bases lying between them. The CDR3 covers 18 residues. Germline V gives CDR1 MGHDK, CDR2 SYGVNS. The CDR3 sequence is CASSEYRGATVMNTEAFF. DNA of the CDR3: TGTGCCAGCAGTGAATACCGAGGGGCGACAGTGATGAACACTGAAGCTTTCTTT.

V usage is TRBV25-1 and J usage is TRBJ2-7, with TRBD1 matching over 8 bases. The germline V gene encodes CDR1 MGHDK and CDR2 SYGVNS. The CDR3 is 15 amino acids. The V segment lost 6 bases and the J segment 3 bases; nucleotides outside the gene matches: 10. The CDR3 bases are TGTGCCAGCAGGCCCCCAGGTGACAGGGGCTACGAGCAGTACTTC. Translated, it gives CASRPPGDRGYEQYF.

The CDR3 bases are TGTGCCAGCAGTTTAGTGCGTAGGACAGGGGGAATTTTCATTCAGTACTTC. It yields the protein CASSLVRRTGGIFIQYF. This chain connects TRBV12-3 or TRBV12-4 to TRBJ2-4, with 10 bases lining up with TRBD1. The J segment lost 9 bases and the V segment lost 1 base, leaving 12 bases of the junction unmatched. CDR3 length equals 17 residues.